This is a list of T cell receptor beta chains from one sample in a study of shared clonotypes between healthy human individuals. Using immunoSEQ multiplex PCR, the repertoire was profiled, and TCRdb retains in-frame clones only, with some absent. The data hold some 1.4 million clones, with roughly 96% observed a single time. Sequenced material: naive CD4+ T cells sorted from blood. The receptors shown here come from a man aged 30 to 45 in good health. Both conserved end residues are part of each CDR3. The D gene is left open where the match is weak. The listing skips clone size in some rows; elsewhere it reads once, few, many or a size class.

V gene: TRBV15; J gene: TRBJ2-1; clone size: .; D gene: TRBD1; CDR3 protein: CATSRDFGTGVIGEQFF; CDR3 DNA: TGTGCCACCAGCAGAGATTTTGGGACAGGGGTAATAGGTGAGCAGTTCTTC
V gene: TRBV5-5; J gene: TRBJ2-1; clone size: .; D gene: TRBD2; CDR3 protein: CASSLVGLAAGSGNEQFF; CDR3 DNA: TGTGCCAGCAGCTTGGTGGGACTAGCGGCCGGGTCGGGAAATGAGCAGTTCTTC
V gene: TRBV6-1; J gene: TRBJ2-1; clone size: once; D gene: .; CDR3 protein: CASRGGRVVGNEQFF; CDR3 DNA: TGTGCCAGCAGGGGGGGTAGGGTCGTTGGGAATGAGCAGTTCTTC
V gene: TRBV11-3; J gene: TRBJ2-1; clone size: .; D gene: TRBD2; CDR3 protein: CASSLDRLAGSYNEQFF; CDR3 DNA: TGTGCCAGCAGCTTAGACAGACTAGCGGGCTCCTACAATGAGCAGTTCTTC
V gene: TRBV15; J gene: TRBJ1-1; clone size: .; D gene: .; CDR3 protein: CATSRSGRTEAFF; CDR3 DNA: TGTGCCACCAGCAGATCCGGACGGACTGAAGCTTTCTTT
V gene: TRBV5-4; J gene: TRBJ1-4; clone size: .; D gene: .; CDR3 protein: CASSLSTPDSNEKLFF; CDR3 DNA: TGTGCCAGCAGCTTGTCCACCCCGGACTCGAATGAAAAACTGTTTTTT
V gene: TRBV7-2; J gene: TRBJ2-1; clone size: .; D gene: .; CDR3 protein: CASSLNPPGWAEQFF; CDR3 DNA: TGTGCCAGCAGCTTAAACCCCCCTGGCTGGGCGGAGCAGTTCTTC
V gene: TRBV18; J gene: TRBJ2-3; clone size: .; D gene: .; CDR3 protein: CASSASTDTQYF; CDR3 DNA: TGTGCCAGCTCAGCTAGCACAGATACGCAGTATTTT
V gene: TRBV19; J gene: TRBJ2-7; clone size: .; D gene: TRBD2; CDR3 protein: CASSIDIAGSSYEQYF; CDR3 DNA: TGTGCCAGTAGTATAGACATAGCGGGGAGCTCCTACGAGCAGTACTTC
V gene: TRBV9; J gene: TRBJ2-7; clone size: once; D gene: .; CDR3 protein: CASSVGGSAYEQYF; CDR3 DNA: TGTGCCAGCAGCGTAGGGGGGTCAGCCTACGAGCAGTACTTC
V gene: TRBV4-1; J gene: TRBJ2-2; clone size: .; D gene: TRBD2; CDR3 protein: CASSPFSGGRPTGELFF; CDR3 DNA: TGCGCCAGCAGCCCGTTTTCTGGCGGGAGACCCACCGGGGAGCTGTTTTTT